The 13 T cell receptor beta chains below were found in one sample sequenced in a study of identical twins. TCRdb ran MiXCR on the 5' RACE reads and lists one entry per CDR3 protein. The data hold 690,000 or so distinct CDR3 sequences, with roughly 6.2% observed a single time. Sequencing input: naive T cells sorted from blood. The receptors come from a man aged 18 to 29 in good health.

The CDR3 reads CASIGTGGYNEQFF. CDR3 nucleotides: TGTGCCAGCATCGGGACAGGGGGCTACAATGAGCAGTTCTTC. V and J are TRBV2 and TRBJ2-1; the match to TRBD1 covers 11 bases. V dropped 7 bases and J dropped 3; count of bases not matched to a gene: 2. CDR3 length: 14 amino acids. The germline CDR1 and CDR2 sequences are SNHLY and FYNNEI.

This clonotype was observed a handful of times. V usage is TRBV6-1 and J usage is TRBJ2-1, with D perhaps matching TRBD1 (7 bases). The V end was cut by 5 bases, the J end by 5 bases, with 16 bases between. Germline CDR1 MNHNS, CDR2 SASEGT. The CDR3 covers 15 residues. The CDR3 spells CASSPMEGANNEQFF. The CDR3 DNA reads as TGTGCCAGCAGTCCTATGGAGGGGGCAAACAATGAGCAGTTCTTC.

The gene calls are TRBV18 and TRBJ2-4; D is possibly TRBD1 (6 bases). Looked up from germline, CDR1 is KGHSH and CDR2 is LQKENI. V lost 4 bases to trimming and J lost 6 bases, with 16 bases between them. There are 15 residues in the CDR3. The DNA for the CDR3 is TGTGCCAGCTCACAAGAACAGGGTTGGGGAAACATTCAGTACTTC. Amino acid sequence: CASSQEQGWGNIQYF.

The genes are TRBV5-5 and TRBJ2-5, with D perhaps matching TRBD2 (6 bases). Trimming pared 4 bases from V and 4 bases from J, leaving 17 bases between. The CDR3 length is 15 residues. Germline CDR1 SGHKS, CDR2 YYEKEE (reference sequence). CDR3 protein: CASSRTPLAIETQYF. The CDR3 bases are TGTGCCAGCAGCCGGACCCCTCTAGCGATAGAGACCCAGTACTTC.

This clonotype was counted ten times or more. The chain joins TRBV6-2 or TRBV6-3 to TRBJ2-3; D possibly corresponds to TRBD1 (6 bases). The CDR3 runs to 14 residues. From germline, CDR1 is MNHEY and CDR2 SVGEGT. Deletions cut 5 bases from V and 5 bases from J, with 14 bases between. The DNA of the CDR3 is TGTGCCAGCAGTACCCGGCCAGGGGTAGATACGCAGTATTTT. Protein: CASSTRPGVDTQYF.

J is TRBJ2-1 and V is TRBV12-3 or TRBV12-4, with TRBD2 matching over 12 bases. V lost 4 bases to trimming and J lost 14 bases; unmatched junction nucleotides: 12. This CDR3 has 15 residues. CDR3 DNA: TGTGCCAGCAGTTGGAAACTAGCGGGAGGCCCCTTTGAGTTCTTC. Encoded protein: CASSWKLAGGPFEFF.

This clonotype showed up just a few times. The chain recombines TRBV27 with TRBJ2-3; D is possibly TRBD2 (7 bases). The CDR3 sequence is 19 residues long. The germline V gene encodes CDR1 MNHEY and CDR2 SMNVEV (reference sequence). V lost 7 bases to trimming and J lost 5 bases, with 31 bases between them. The CDR3: CASNPAPTGGRPHQDTQYF. CDR3 coding DNA: TGTGCCAGCAATCCCGCCCCGACGGGGGGCCGACCCCACCAAGATACGCAGTATTTT.

This clonotype was picked up many times. The chain joins TRBV5-1 to TRBJ2-1, with 12 bases matching TRBD2. The V segment lost 2 bases and the J segment 8 bases; nucleotides outside the gene matches: 8. The CDR3 has 16 amino acids. Germline CDR1 is SGHRS and CDR2 is YFSETQ. The CDR3 DNA is TGCGCCAGCAGCTTCCAGACTAGCGGGAGAATCCATGAGCAGTTCTTC. It is translated as CASSFQTSGRIHEQFF.

This clonotype was counted at least ten times. The V gene is TRBV20-1, the J gene TRBJ2-7; no firm D call. Trimming removed 0 bases at V and 7 bases at J, with 13 bases between. This CDR3 spans 13 amino acids. Germline V gene data show CDR1 as DFQATT and CDR2 as SNEGSKA (reference sequence). The CDR3 region is CSARDPPLREQYF. CDR3 nucleotides: TGCAGTGCTAGAGATCCCCCCCTACGGGAGCAGTACTTC.

This clonotype appeared a few times. V and J are TRBV5-1 and TRBJ2-1; tentatively, D is TRBD1 or TRBD2 (5 bases each). Germline CDR1 is SGHRS and CDR2 is YFSETQ. V shed 0 bases and J shed 9 bases, with 10 bases lying between them. This CDR3 has 13 residues. CDR3 DNA: TGCGCCAGCAGCTTGGAGGGGACGGGTGAGCAGTTCTTC. It specifies CASSLEGTGEQFF.

This clonotype was picked up a small number of times. This chain joins TRBV2 and TRBJ2-2; TRBD2 is a possible D gene (6 bases). Between the trimmed V and J ends, which lost 5 bases and 4 bases, there was a span of 14 bases. The germline V gene encodes CDR1 SNHLY and CDR2 FYNNEI. The CDR3 is 15 residues long. The CDR3 protein is CASSLGTALTGELFF. The CDR3 nucleotides are TGTGCCAGCAGTTTAGGGACTGCCCTCACCGGGGAGCTGTTTTTT.

In its sample, this clonotype was seen many times. V and J are TRBV10-3 and TRBJ2-1, with D possibly TRBD1 on 6 matching bases. The CDR3 has 14 residues. V lost 2 bases and J 10 bases, leaving 15 bases between the germline ends. Germline V gene data show CDR1 as ENHRY and CDR2 as SYGVKD. CDR3 DNA: TGTGCCATCAGTGAGCAGTTGGGGGCTCCCGAGCAGTTCTTC. Its translation: CAISEQLGAPEQFF.

In this sample, this clonotype turned up many times. The chain recombines TRBV7-2 with TRBJ2-3; 14 bases are shared with TRBD2. The CDR3 is 17 residues long. Trimming took 5 bases from V and 4 from J; bases not matched to a gene: 8. The germline V gene has CDR1 SGHTA and CDR2 FQGNSA. This chain's CDR3 is CASSPRTSGRSPDTQYF. CDR3 coding DNA: TGTGCCAGCAGCCCTCGGACTAGCGGGAGGTCCCCAGATACGCAGTATTTT.